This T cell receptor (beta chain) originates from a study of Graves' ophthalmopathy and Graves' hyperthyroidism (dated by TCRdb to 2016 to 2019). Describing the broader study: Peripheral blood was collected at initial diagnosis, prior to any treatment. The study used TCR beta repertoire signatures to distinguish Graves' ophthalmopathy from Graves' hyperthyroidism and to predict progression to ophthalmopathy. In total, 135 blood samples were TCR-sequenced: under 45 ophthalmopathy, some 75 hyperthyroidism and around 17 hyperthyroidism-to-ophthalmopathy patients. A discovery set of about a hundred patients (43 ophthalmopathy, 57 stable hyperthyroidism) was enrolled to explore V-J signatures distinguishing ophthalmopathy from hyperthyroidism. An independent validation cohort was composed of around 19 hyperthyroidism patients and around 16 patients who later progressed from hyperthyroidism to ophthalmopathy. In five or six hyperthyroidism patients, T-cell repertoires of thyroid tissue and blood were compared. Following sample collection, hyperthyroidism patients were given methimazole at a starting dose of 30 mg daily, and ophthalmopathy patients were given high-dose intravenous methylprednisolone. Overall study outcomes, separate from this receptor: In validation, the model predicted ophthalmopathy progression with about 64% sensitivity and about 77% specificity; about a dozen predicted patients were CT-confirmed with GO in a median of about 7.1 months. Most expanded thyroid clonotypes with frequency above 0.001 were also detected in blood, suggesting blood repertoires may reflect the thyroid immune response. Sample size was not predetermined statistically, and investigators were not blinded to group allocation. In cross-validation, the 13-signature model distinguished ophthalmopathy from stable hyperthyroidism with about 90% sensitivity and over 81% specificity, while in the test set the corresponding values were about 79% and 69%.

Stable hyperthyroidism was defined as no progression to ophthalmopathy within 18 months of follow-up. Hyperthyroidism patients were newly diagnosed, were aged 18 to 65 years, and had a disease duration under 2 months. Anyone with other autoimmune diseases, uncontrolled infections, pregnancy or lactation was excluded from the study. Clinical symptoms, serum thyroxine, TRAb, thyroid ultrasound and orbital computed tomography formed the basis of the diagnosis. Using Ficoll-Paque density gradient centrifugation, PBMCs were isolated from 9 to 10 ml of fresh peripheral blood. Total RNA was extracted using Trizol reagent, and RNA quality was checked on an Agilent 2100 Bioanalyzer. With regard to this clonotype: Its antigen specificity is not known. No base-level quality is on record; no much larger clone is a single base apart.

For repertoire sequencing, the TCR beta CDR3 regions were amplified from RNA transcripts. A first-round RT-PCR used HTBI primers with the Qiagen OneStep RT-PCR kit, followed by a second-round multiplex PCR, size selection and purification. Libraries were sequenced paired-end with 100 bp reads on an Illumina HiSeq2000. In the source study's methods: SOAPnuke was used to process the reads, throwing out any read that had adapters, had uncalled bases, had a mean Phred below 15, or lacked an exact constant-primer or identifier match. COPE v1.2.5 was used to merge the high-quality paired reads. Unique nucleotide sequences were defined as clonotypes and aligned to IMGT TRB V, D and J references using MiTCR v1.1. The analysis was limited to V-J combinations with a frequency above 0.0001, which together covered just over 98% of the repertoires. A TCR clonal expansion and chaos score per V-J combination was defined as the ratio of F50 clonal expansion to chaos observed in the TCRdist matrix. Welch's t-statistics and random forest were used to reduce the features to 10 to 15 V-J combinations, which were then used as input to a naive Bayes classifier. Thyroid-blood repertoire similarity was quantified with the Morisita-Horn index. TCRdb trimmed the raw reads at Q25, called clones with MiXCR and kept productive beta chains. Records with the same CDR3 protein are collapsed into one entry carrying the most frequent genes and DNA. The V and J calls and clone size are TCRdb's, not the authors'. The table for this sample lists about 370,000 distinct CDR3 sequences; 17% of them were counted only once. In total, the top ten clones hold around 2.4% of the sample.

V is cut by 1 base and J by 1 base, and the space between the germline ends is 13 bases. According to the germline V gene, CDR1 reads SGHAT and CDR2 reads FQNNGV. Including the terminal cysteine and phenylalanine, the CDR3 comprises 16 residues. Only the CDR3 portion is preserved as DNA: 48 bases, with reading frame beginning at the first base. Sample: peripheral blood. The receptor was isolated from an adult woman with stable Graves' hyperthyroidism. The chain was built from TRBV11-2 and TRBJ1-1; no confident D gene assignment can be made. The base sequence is TGTGCCAGCAGCTTAGGGGGTTGGATGCCGAACACTGAAGCTTTCTTT. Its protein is CASSLGGWMPNTEAFF.